This T cell receptor beta chain emerged from a study of tumor-infiltrating lymphocytes in oesophageal squamous cell carcinoma (dated by TCRdb to about 2016). As concerns this clonotype: The specificity of this receptor is unknown. There are no base qualities to consult, and no much larger clone falls within one base.

V is trimmed back by 4 bases and J by 0 bases, and the junction contains 5 bases that no gene match accounts for. The germline V gene specifies SGHVT as CDR1 and SQSDAQ as CDR2. Counted from cysteine to phenylalanine, this CDR3 has 16 amino acids. Only the CDR3 region is kept as DNA, spanning 48 bases read in frame from base 1. Library generation was performed with PCR. Sequencing was performed on an Illumina HiSeq 2000. TCRdb applied fastp at Q25 and MiXCR to the public reads, then kept only in-frame beta chains. All rows with the same CDR3 protein become a single entry with the most common DNA and genes. Counted in this sample were around 13,000 distinct CDR3 sequences; around 56% of them appeared once. The ten largest clones capture approximately 29% of the sample.

In this chain, TRBV7-4 is recombined with TRBJ2-3, and TRBD1 matches 9 of the central bases. The source of this sequence is a female donor with esophageal squamous cell carcinoma. Source material: esophageal tumor tissue. The CDR3 reads as follows: CASSSGQGGSTDTQYF. The base sequence is TGTGCCAGCAGCTCGGGACAGGGTGGGAGCACAGATACGCAGTATTTT.